This T cell receptor beta chain was sequenced in a study of vaccination effects on CD4 cells after COVID-19. General study points: Of the vaccine-induced clones from healthy vaccinees, merely 1 of 255 recognized common cold coronaviruses as well.

Here immunoSEQ multiplex PCR was the method, and the copy in TCRdb shows in-frame clones only, minus some. The data show roughly 71,000 clones, roughly 80% seen once. To note about this clone: Its antigen is unidentified.

Antigen-specific CD4+ T cells were expanded (with viral peptide pools) by the ViraFEST assay ahead of sequencing. It was after nine to ten days of culture that CD4+ T cells were isolated. All study participants received two doses of BNT162b2 or mRNA-1273 vaccine. V was pared by 8 bases and J by 4 bases, with 11 bases of the junction left unmatched. Germline CDR1 and CDR2: SGHTA and FQGNSA. The CDR3 consists of 15 residues. The clonotype was recovered from a human donor who received a COVID-19 vaccine. The sequencing used CD4+ T cells from PBMCs cultured with HCoV-OC43 spike peptides, collected after COVID-19 vaccination. Subset noted: HCoV-OC43 spike overlapping peptide pool stimulation. The rearrangement links TRBV7-2 to TRBJ2-1; 7 bases match TRBD2. The CDR3 sequence: CASALLRGVYNEQFF. Here the CDR3 DNA reads TGTGCCAGCGCGTTACTCCGGGGGGTATACAATGAGCAGTTCTTC.